This is a list of T cell receptor beta chains from one sample in a study of T cell responses to AZD1222 COVID-19 vaccine. Profiled with immunoSEQ multiplex PCR; TCRdb holds only in-frame clones, not every one. Of about 39,000 clones listed, 88% are singletons. Sequences were derived from peripheral blood, sampled 28 days after the second dose of the MenACWY control vaccine. The receptors come from an adult who received the MenACWY meningococcal vaccine as a control. Both conserved end residues are part of each CDR3. A D gene is named only where the DNA matches it firmly. Clone sizes are given selectively: once, few, many, or a class where the clone is expanded.

NA,TRBD2,TRBJ2-4,TRBV24-1,CATSGTGGAKNIQYF,TGTGCCACCAGTGGAACGGGGGGAGCCAAAAACATTCAGTACTTC
NA,TRBD2,TRBJ2-7,TRBV10-2,CASRPGLAGGLLVYEQYF,TGCGCCAGCAGACCGGGACTAGCGGGAGGGCTCCTCGTCTACGAGCAGTACTTC
NA,NA,TRBJ2-1,TRBV6-5,CASRRGRSYNEQFF,TGTGCCAGCAGGAGGGGGAGGTCCTACAATGAGCAGTTCTTC
NA,TRBD2,TRBJ2-5,TRBV7-2,CASSRIAGVDETQYF,TGTGCCAGCAGCCGGATAGCGGGAGTGGATGAGACCCAGTACTTC
NA,NA,TRBJ2-6,TRBV5-6,CASSHPTSGSGANVLTF,TGTGCCAGCAGCCACCCTACGAGTGGGTCTGGGGCCAACGTCCTGACTTTC
once,TRBD2,TRBJ2-1,TRBV5-4,CASSSPPSGHNEQFF,TGTGCCAGCAGCTCCCCCCCTAGCGGACACAATGAGCAGTTCTTC
NA,NA,TRBJ2-2,TRBV7-9,CASSAEAGELFF,TGTGCCAGCAGCGCTGAGGCCGGGGAGCTGTTTTTT
NA,TRBD1,TRBJ2-6,TRBV23-1,CASLTRGGPTGANVLTF,TGCGCCAGCCTTACCCGAGGGGGCCCAACTGGGGCCAACGTCCTGACTTTC
NA,TRBD2,TRBJ2-7,TRBV19,CASSIALAGNEQYF,TGTGCCAGTAGTATTGCGCTAGCGGGAAACGAGCAGTACTTC
NA,TRBD1,TRBJ2-5,TRBV7-9,CASSPETGIETQYF,TGTGCCAGCAGCCCAGAGACAGGGATTGAGACCCAGTACTTC